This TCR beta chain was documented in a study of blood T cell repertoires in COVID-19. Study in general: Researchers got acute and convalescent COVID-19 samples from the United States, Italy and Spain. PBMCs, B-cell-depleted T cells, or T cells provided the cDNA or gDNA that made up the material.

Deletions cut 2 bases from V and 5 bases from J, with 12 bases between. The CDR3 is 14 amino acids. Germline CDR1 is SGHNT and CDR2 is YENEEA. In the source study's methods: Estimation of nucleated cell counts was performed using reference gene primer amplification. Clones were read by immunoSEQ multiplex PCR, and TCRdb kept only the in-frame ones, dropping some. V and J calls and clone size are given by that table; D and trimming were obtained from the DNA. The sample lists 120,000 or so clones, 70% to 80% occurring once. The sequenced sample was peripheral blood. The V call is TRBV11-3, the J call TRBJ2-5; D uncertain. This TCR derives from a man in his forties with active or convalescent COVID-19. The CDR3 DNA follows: TGTGCCAGCAGCTTACCCTCCTCCGGGGAGACCCAGTACTTC. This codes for CASSLPSSGETQYF.